This record concerns one T cell receptor beta chain sequence. Its target is not known. The CDR3 has 16 residues. V shed 5 bases, J shed 0 bases, and the junction held 8 bases outside the gene matches. In germline, CDR1 is SGHTA, CDR2 FQGNSA. The data were taken from a study of cytomegalovirus exposure and HLA in healthy donors. Across the study: As an earlier analysis found, roughly 180 million T cells yielded over 95 million unique TCR beta sequences. Study-level findings and limits: In a later analysis, DRB1 alleles had the most associated TCRs; HLA-C alleles the fewest. Sequencing had likely introduced a cluster of highly shared sequence variants as an artifact. The only immune exposure information that was available was CMV serostatus.

A multiplex PCR was run with 60 Vbeta primers and 13 Jbeta primers. Data came from immunoSEQ multiplex PCR; TCRdb stores just in-frame clones and leaves some out. The sample lists about 110,000 clones, roughly 70% occurring once. Source material: PBMCs. The rearrangement joins TRBV7-2 to TRBJ1-1; TRBD1 matches at 8 bases. This TCR was recovered from a man aged 40-49 years in good health and CMV-seropositive. CDR3 nucleotide sequence: TGTGCCAGCAGCCGACAGGGGCAGGGGATGAACACTGAAGCTTTCTTT. Its translation is CASSRQGQGMNTEAFF.